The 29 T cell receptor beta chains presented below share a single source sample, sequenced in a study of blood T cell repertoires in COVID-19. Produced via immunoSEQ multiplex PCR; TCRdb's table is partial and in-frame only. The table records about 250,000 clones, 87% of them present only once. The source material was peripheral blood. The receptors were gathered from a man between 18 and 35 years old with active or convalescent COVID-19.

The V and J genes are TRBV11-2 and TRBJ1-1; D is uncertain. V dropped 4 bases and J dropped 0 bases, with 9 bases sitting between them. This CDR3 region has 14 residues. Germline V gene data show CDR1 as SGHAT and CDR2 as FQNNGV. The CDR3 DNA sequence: TGTGCCAGCAGCTCTTATCCGGTGAACACTGAAGCTTTCTTT. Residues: CASSSYPVNTEAFF. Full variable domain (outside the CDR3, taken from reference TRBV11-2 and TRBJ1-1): EAGVAQSPRYKIIEKRQSVAFWCNPISGHATLYWYQQILGQGPKLLIQFQNNGVVDDSQLPKDRFSAERLKGVDSTLKIQPAKLEDSAVYLCASSSYPVNTEAFFGQGTRLTVV.

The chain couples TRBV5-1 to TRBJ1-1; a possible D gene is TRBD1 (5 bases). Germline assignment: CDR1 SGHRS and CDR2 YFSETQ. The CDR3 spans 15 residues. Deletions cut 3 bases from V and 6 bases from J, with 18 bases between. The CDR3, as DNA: TGCGCCAGCAGCTCGGAGCGGGGGTCTGGATCTGAAGCTTTCTTT. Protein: CASSSERGSGSEAFF.

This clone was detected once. The CDR3: CASSLGLRGPTGELFF. The CDR3 nucleotides are TGCGCCAGCAGCTTGGGACTCAGGGGGCCGACCGGGGAGCTGTTTTTT. The chain combines TRBV5-1 with TRBJ2-2; 8 bases are shared with TRBD1. This CDR3 is 16 amino acids long. From germline, CDR1 is SGHRS and CDR2 YFSETQ. V shed 0 bases, J shed 5 bases, and the junction held 6 bases outside the gene matches. Together with reference TRBV5-1 and TRBJ2-2, the CDR3 gives the full variable domain: KAGVTQTPRYLIKTRGQQVTLSCSPISGHRSVSWYQQTPGQGLQFLFEYFSETQRNKGNFPGRFSGRQFSNSRSEMNVSTLELGDSALYLCASSLGLRGPTGELFFGEGSRLTVL.

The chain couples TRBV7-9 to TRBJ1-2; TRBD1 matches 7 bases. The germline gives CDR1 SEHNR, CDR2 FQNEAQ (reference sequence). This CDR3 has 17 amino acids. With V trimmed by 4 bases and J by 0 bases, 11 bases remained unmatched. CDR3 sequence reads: CASSSISQGDPNYGYTF. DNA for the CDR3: TGTGCCAGCAGCTCTATAAGTCAGGGGGACCCTAACTATGGCTACACCTTC.

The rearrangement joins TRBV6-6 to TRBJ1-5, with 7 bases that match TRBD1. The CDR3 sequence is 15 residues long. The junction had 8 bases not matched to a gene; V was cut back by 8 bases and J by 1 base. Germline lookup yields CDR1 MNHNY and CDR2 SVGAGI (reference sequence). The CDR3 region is CASVISGQSNQPQHF. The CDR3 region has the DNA TGTGCCAGCGTTATCTCGGGACAGAGCAATCAGCCCCAGCATTTT.

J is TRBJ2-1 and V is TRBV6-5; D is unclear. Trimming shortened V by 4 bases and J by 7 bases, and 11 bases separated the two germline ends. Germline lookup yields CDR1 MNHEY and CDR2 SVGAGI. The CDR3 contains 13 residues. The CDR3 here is CASSSLSRNEQFF. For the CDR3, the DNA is TGTGCCAGCAGTTCGCTTTCCAGGAATGAGCAGTTCTTC.

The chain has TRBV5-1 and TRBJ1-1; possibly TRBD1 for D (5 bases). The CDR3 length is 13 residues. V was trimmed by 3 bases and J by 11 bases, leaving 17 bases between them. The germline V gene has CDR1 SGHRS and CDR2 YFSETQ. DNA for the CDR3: TGCGCCAGCAGCTCGGAGGGGAGGATAGGGGCTTTCTTT. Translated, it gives CASSSEGRIGAFF.

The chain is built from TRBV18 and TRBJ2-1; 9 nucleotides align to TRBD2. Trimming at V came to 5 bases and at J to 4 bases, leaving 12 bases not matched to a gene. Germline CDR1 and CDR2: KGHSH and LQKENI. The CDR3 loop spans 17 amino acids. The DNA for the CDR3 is TGTGCCAGCTCATCTCTACCGGGCGGGGGGGCTTACAATGAGCAGTTCTTC. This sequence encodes CASSSLPGGGAYNEQFF.

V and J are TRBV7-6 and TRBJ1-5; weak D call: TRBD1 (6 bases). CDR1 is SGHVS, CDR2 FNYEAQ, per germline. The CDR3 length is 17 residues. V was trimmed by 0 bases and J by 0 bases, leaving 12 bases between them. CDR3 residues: CASSLASGVYSNQPQHF. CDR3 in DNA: TGTGCCAGCAGCTTAGCGTCAGGGGTCTATAGCAATCAGCCCCAGCATTTT.

CDR3 sequence reads: CAISEPGTGFQGYTF. The CDR3 DNA is TGTGCCATCAGTGAACCAGGGACAGGTTTCCAGGGCTACACCTTC. V usage is TRBV10-3 and J usage is TRBJ1-2; the match to TRBD1 covers 8 bases. V was pared by 3 bases and J by 8 bases, with 11 bases of the junction left unmatched. CDR1 is ENHRY and CDR2 is SYGVKD in the germline V gene. CDR3 length: 15 amino acids.

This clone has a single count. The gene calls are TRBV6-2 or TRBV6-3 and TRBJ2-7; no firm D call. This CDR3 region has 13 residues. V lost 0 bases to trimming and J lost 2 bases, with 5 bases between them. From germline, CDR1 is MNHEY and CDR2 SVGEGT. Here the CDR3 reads CASSYSTPYEQYF. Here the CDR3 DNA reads TGTGCCAGCAGTTACTCAACTCCCTACGAGCAGTACTTC.

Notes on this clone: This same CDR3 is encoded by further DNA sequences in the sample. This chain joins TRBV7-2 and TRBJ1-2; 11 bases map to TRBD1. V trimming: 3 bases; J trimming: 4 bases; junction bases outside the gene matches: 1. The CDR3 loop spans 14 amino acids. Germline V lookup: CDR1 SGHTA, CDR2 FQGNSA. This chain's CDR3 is CASSLGQGGYGYTF. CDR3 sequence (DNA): TGTGCCAGCAGCTTGGGACAGGGGGGCTATGGCTACACCTTC.

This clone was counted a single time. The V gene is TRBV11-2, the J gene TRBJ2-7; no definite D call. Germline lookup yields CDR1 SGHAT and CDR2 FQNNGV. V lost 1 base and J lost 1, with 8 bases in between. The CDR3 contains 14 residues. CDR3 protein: CASSLGGSSYEQYF. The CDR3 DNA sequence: TGTGCCAGCAGCTTAGGTGGCAGTTCCTACGAGCAGTACTTC.

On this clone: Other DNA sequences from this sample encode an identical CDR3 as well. In DNA form, the CDR3 reads TGTGCCAGCAGCCCGCGGACCGGGGGCTATGGCTACACCTTC. It codes for CASSPRTGGYGYTF. V and J are TRBV7-2 and TRBJ1-2; TRBD1 might be the D (5 bases). The germline V gene encodes CDR1 SGHTA and CDR2 FQGNSA. V lost 5 bases and J 4 bases, leaving 14 bases between the germline ends. This CDR3 spans 14 amino acids.

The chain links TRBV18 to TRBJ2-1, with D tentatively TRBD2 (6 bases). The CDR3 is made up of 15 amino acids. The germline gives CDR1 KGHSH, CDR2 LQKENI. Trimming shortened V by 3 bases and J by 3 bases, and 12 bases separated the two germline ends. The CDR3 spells CASSPVGGFYNEQFF. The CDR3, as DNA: TGTGCCAGCTCACCGGTGGGGGGTTTCTACAATGAGCAGTTCTTC.

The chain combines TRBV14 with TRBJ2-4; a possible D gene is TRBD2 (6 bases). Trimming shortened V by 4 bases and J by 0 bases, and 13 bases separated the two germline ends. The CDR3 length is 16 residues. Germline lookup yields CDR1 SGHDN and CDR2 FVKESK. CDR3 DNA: TGTGCCAGCAGCCGTCTCGGGGGAGTAGCCAAAAACATTCAGTACTTC. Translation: CASSRLGGVAKNIQYF.

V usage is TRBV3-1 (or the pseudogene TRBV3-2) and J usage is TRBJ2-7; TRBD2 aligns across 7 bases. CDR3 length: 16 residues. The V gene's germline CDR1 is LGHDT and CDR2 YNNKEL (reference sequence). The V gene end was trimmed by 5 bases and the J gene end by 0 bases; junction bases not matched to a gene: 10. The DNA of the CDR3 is TGTGCCAGCAGCGACAGCCTGGGCGGGGGCTCCTACGAGCAGTACTTC. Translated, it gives CASSDSLGGGSYEQYF.

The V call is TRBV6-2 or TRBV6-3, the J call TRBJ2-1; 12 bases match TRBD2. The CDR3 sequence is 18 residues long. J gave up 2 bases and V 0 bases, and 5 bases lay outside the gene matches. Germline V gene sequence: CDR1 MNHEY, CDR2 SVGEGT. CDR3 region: CASSYSGLAGTPYNEQFF. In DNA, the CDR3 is TGTGCCAGCAGTTACTCTGGACTAGCGGGGACCCCCTACAATGAGCAGTTCTTC.

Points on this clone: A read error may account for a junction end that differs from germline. CDR3 in amino acids: CASSVVGGAVDF. The DNA for the CDR3 is TGTGCCAGCAGCGTAGTTGGGGGCGCGGTCGACTTC. The chain combines TRBV5-4 with TRBJ2-4; D perhaps matches TRBD1 (6 bases). This CDR3 region has 12 residues. Germline values: CDR1 SGHNT, CDR2 YYREEE (reference sequence). The full variable domain, with the rest looked up from reference TRBV5-4 and TRBJ2-4, is ETGVTQSPTHLIKTRGQQVTLRCSSQSGHNTVSWYQQALGQGPQFIFQYYREEENGRGNFPPRFSGLQFPNYSSELNVNALELDDSALYLCASSVVGGAVDFGAGTRLSVL.

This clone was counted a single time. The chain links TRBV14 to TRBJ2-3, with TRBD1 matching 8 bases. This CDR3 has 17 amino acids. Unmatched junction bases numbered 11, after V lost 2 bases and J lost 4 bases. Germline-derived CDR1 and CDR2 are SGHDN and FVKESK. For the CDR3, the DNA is TGTGCCAGCAGCCAAACGCGTCCGGAGACAGGGGCAGATACGCAGTATTTT. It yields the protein CASSQTRPETGADTQYF.

CDR3 sequence: CASSIFREGTGELFF. The CDR3 DNA reads as TGTGCCAGTAGTATTTTCAGGGAGGGGACCGGGGAGCTGTTTTTT. The chain has TRBV19 and TRBJ2-2; 7 nucleotides line up with TRBD2. The CDR3 spans 15 residues. J was trimmed by 5 bases and V by 3 bases; bases with no gene match: 6. Looked up from germline, CDR1 is LNHDA and CDR2 is SQIVND (reference sequence). The entire variable domain, with the rest obtained from reference TRBV19 and TRBJ2-2, is as follows: DGGITQSPKYLFRKEGQNVTLSCEQNLNHDAMYWYRQDPGQGLRLIYYSQIVNDFQKGDIAEGYSVSREKKESFPLTVTSAQKNPTAFYLCASSIFREGTGELFFGEGSRLTVL.

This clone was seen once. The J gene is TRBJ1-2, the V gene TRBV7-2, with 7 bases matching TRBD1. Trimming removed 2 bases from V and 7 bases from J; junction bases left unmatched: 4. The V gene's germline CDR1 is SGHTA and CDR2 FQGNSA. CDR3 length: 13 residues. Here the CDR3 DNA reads TGTGCCAGCAGCTTAAGACAGGGAGGTGGCTACACCTTC. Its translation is CASSLRQGGGYTF.

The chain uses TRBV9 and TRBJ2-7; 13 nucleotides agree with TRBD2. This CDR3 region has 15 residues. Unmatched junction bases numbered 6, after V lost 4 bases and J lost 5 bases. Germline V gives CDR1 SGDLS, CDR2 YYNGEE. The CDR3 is CASSKSGTSGNEQYF. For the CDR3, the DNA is TGTGCCAGCAGCAAGAGCGGGACTAGCGGGAACGAGCAGTACTTC.

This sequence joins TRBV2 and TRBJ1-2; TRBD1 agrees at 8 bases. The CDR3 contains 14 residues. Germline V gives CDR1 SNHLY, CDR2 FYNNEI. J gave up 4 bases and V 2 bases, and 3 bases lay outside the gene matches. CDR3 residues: CASSERTGPYGYTF. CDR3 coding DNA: TGTGCCAGCAGTGAAAGGACAGGGCCCTATGGCTACACCTTC.

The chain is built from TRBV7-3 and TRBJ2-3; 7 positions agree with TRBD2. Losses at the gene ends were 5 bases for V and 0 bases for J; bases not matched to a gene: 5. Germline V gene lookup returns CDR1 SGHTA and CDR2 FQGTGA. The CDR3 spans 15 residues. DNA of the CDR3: TGTGCCAGCAGCCCGGGCGGGAGTAGCACAGATACGCAGTATTTT. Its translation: CASSPGGSSTDTQYF.

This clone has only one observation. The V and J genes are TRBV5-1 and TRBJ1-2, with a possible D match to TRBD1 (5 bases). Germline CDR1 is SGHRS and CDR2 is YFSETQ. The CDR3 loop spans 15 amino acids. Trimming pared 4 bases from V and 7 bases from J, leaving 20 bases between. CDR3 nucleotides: TGCGCCAGCAGCCCAGCCTGGGAGGGGCGAGGTGGCTACACCTTC. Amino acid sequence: CASSPAWEGRGGYTF.

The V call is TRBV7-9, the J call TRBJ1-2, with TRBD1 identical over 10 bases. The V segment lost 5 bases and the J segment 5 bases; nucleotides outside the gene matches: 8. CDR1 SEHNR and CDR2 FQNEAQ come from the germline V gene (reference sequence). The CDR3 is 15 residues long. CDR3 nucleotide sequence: TGTGCCAGCAGCAAGGACAGGGGGGCTTTTTATGGCTACACCTTC. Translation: CASSKDRGAFYGYTF.

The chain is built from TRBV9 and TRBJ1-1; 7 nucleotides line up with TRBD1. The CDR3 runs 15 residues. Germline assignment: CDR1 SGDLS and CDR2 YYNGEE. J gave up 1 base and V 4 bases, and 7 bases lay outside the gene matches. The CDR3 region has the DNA TGTGCCAGCAGCCCAGAGGGACAGCCGAACACTGAAGCTTTCTTT. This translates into CASSPEGQPNTEAFF. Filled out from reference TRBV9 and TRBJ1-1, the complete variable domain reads DSGVTQTPKHLITATGQRVTLRCSPRSGDLSVYWYQQSLDQGLQFLIQYYNGEERAKGNILERFSAQQFPDLHSELNLSSLELGDSALYFCASSPEGQPNTEAFFGQGTRLTVV.

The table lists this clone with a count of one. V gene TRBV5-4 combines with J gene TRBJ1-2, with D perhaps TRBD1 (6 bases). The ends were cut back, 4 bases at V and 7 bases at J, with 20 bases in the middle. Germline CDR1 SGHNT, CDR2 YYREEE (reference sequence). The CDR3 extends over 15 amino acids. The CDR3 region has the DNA TGTGCCAGCAGCCAGAAAGGGGGAATTAGACGTGGCTACACCTTC. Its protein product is CASSQKGGIRRGYTF.